The 19 T cell receptor beta chains below were found in one sample sequenced in a study of shared clonotypes between healthy human individuals. This table comes from immunoSEQ multiplex PCR, and its TCRdb copy is limited to in-frame clones, with some not included. The sample consists of under 1,100,000 clones, more than 60% of them appearing once. Sequenced sample: memory CD4+ T cells sorted from blood. Subset meaning: CD45RA-negative fraction. Every receptor here comes from a man younger than 35 in good health.

The chain carries TRBV6-6 and TRBJ1-3, with 9 positions matching TRBD1. The V segment lost 7 bases and the J segment 0 bases; nucleotides outside the gene matches: 4. Germline V CDR1 and CDR2: MNHNY, SVGAGI (reference sequence). The CDR3 loop spans 15 amino acids. CDR3: CASTRDRDSGNTIYF. The DNA of the CDR3 is TGTGCCAGCACTAGGGACAGGGACTCTGGAAACACCATATATTTT.

The rearrangement links TRBV30 to TRBJ1-1, with 8 bases that match TRBD1. The V gene's germline CDR1 is GTSNPN and CDR2 SVGIG (reference sequence). The V and J ends lost 5 bases and 6 bases, in that order; junction bases with no gene match: 8. CDR3 size: 13 residues. The CDR3: CAWAAGGRSEAFF. The CDR3 DNA reads as TGTGCCTGGGCCGCAGGGGGCAGATCTGAAGCTTTCTTT.

Comment on this clone: A far larger clone is off by one base, so a read error is likely. The chain uses TRBV5-4 and TRBJ1-1; possible D gene TRBD1, 6 bases. CDR1 SGHNT and CDR2 YYREEE come from the germline V gene (reference sequence). CDR3 size: 13 residues. V lost 4 bases, J lost 1 base, and 8 bases lay in between. CDR3 region: CASSTGQNTEAFF. The CDR3 nucleotides read TGTGCCAGCAGCACGGGACAGAACACTGAAGCTTTCTTT.

The chain employs TRBV6-6 and TRBJ2-5; D gene unclear. This CDR3 contains 14 residues. Between the trimmed V and J ends, which lost 8 bases and 2 bases, there was a span of 15 bases. Germline V CDR1 and CDR2: MNHNY, SVGAGI (reference sequence). The CDR3 DNA sequence: TGTGCCAGCCATGATTTCGAAGCACAAGAGACCCAGTACTTC. Its translation is CASHDFEAQETQYF.

This clone was seen more than once but under ten times. The chain carries TRBV30 and TRBJ1-4, with 8 bases that match TRBD1. The CDR3 runs 16 residues. Germline V gene data show CDR1 as GTSNPN and CDR2 as SVGIG (reference sequence). The trim removed 4 bases at V and 5 bases at J, leaving 12 bases unmatched. CDR3 sequence: CAWKMGRGLKNEKLFF. The CDR3, as DNA: TGTGCCTGGAAAATGGGCAGGGGGCTGAAAAATGAAAAACTGTTTTTT.

J is TRBJ2-2 and V is TRBV11-2, with D possibly being TRBD1 (6 bases). CDR1 is SGHAT, CDR2 FQNNGV, per germline. This CDR3 has 15 residues. The V end was cut by 5 bases, the J end by 4 bases, with 14 bases between. Here the CDR3 reads CASSDRFLSTGELFF. Here the CDR3 DNA reads TGTGCCAGCAGCGACAGGTTTCTAAGCACCGGGGAGCTGTTTTTT.

This clone was counted ten times or more. This same CDR3 is encoded by further DNA sequences in the sample. This CDR3 is CASSLQGFYGYTF. CDR3 coding DNA: TGTGCCAGCAGTTTACAGGGTTTCTATGGCTACACCTTC. This sequence joins TRBV28 and TRBJ1-2; the D gene is possibly TRBD1 (5 bases). Germline-derived CDR1 and CDR2 are MDHEN and SYDVKM. The germline V and J ends were trimmed by 2 bases and 4 bases, with 8 bases remaining between them. The CDR3 runs to 13 residues.

The chain carries TRBV29-1 and TRBJ2-5; tentatively, D is TRBD1 (6 bases). CDR1 is SQVTM, CDR2 ANQGSEA, per germline. Trimming removed 4 bases from V and 5 bases from J, with 11 bases in between. This CDR3 spans 12 amino acids. CDR3 loop: CSVGQAWETQYF. In nucleotides, the CDR3 is TGCAGCGTTGGACAGGCTTGGGAGACCCAGTACTTC.

This clone was counted only a few times. This chain joins TRBV7-9 and TRBJ2-3; D uncertain. The CDR3 is made up of 13 amino acids. V dropped 5 bases and J dropped 6 bases, with 12 bases sitting between them. The germline V gene encodes CDR1 SEHNR and CDR2 FQNEAQ (reference sequence). The CDR3 reads CASSPNTVDTQYF. CDR3 in DNA: TGTGCCAGCAGCCCTAACACTGTGGATACGCAGTATTTT. Full variable domain (outside the CDR3, taken from reference TRBV7-9 and TRBJ2-3): DTGVSQNPRHKITKRGQNVTFRCDPISEHNRLYWYRQTLGQGPEFLTYFQNEAQLEKSRLLSDRFSAERPKGSFSTLEIQRTEQGDSAMYLCASSPNTVDTQYFGPGTRLTVL.

In this sample, this clone turned up once. The same CDR3 also results from other DNA sequences found in this sample. The chain uses TRBV6-1 and TRBJ2-2, with a possible D match to TRBD1 (8 bases). The CDR3 is 14 amino acids. The V gene's germline CDR1 is MNHNS and CDR2 SASEGT. The V and J ends lost 6 bases and 4 bases respectively, with 12 bases between them. CDR3 sequence: CASSNRGGTGELFF. The CDR3 coding sequence is TGTGCCAGCAGCAACAGGGGGGGCACCGGGGAGCTGTTTTTT.

Comments on this clone: This likely stems from a read error, as it lies one base from a far larger clone. The V gene is TRBV6-5, the J gene TRBJ1-6; 7 bases are a match to TRBD1. This CDR3 comprises 15 residues. Germline assignment: CDR1 MNHEY and CDR2 SVGAGI. CDR3 nucleotide sequence: TGTGTCAGCAGTTACGATCAGGGGGAGTGGTCACCCCTCCACTTT. Translated: CVSSYDQGEWSPLHF.

J is TRBJ1-3 and V is TRBV9; D is perhaps TRBD1 (5 bases). V was trimmed by 3 bases and J by 0 bases, leaving 10 bases between them. The germline gives CDR1 SGDLS, CDR2 YYNGEE. The CDR3 loop spans 15 amino acids. In DNA, the CDR3 is TGTGCCAGCAGCGCAGAGACAGTCTCTGGAAACACCATATATTTT. Amino acids: CASSAETVSGNTIYF.

The V gene is TRBV28, the J gene TRBJ2-7, with D tentatively TRBD2 (5 bases). The V end was cut by 2 bases, the J end by 7 bases, with 24 bases between. Germline loops: CDR1 MDHEN, CDR2 SYDVKM. The CDR3 sequence is 17 residues long. CDR3 protein: CASSLVSNFGEGREQYF. DNA for the CDR3: TGTGCCAGCAGTTTAGTTTCTAATTTCGGGGAAGGACGGGAGCAGTACTTC.

The V call is TRBV28, the J call TRBJ1-5; D is undetermined. Germline assignment: CDR1 MDHEN and CDR2 SYDVKM. The CDR3 length is 14 residues. Trimming stripped 1 base from V and 3 bases from J, with 7 bases between. The CDR3 loop is CASSLLTNNQPQHF. CDR3 in DNA: TGTGCCAGCAGTTTATTGACGAACAATCAGCCCCAGCATTTT.

The chain couples TRBV7-3 to TRBJ2-1, with 11 bases matching TRBD2. The CDR3 extends over 15 amino acids. Germline CDR1 SGHTA, CDR2 FQGTGA. Trimming took 5 bases from V and 9 from J; bases not matched to a gene: 9. CDR3 sequence reads: CASSPVAGGLSEQFF. The DNA for the CDR3 is TGTGCCAGCAGCCCCGTAGCGGGGGGGCTATCTGAGCAGTTCTTC.

The rearrangement links TRBV5-4 to TRBJ2-7; 11 nucleotides line up with TRBD2. This CDR3 is 17 amino acids long. The germline gives CDR1 SGHNT, CDR2 YYREEE (reference sequence). The V gene end was trimmed by 4 bases and the J gene end by 2 bases; junction bases not matched to a gene: 11. The CDR3 is CASSPNTLAGGTYEQYF. CDR3 bases: TGTGCCAGCAGCCCTAACACCCTAGCGGGAGGAACCTACGAGCAGTACTTC.

This chain connects TRBV27 to TRBJ2-1, with D perhaps TRBD2 (6 bases). V was shortened by 0 bases and J by 8 bases, with 17 bases between the two germline ends. The CDR3 is 16 amino acids. In germline, CDR1 is MNHEY, CDR2 SMNVEV (reference sequence). CDR3 DNA sequence: TGTGCCAGCAGTTTATCCCTTCGCGGGAAAAGGTATGAGCAGTTCTTC. This translates into CASSLSLRGKRYEQFF.

This chain uses TRBV4-2 with TRBJ2-7; possibly TRBD2 for D (5 bases). Between the trimmed V and J ends, which lost 1 base and 6 bases, there was a span of 19 bases. CDR3 length equals 16 residues. The germline CDR1 and CDR2 sequences are LGHNA and YNFKEQ. The CDR3 DNA is TGTGCCAGCAGCCAAGCCTCGTCGGGGTTCCTGAGCGAGCAGTACTTC. This translates into CASSQASSGFLSEQYF.

The chain couples TRBV2 to TRBJ1-3, with D perhaps matching TRBD1 (5 bases). V shed 4 bases and J shed 0 bases, with 13 bases lying between them. The CDR3 contains 16 residues. In germline, CDR1 is SNHLY, CDR2 FYNNEI. CDR3 nucleotides: TGTGCCAGCAGTGCTCAGGGATGGGGCTCTGGAAACACCATATATTTT. Protein sequence: CASSAQGWGSGNTIYF.